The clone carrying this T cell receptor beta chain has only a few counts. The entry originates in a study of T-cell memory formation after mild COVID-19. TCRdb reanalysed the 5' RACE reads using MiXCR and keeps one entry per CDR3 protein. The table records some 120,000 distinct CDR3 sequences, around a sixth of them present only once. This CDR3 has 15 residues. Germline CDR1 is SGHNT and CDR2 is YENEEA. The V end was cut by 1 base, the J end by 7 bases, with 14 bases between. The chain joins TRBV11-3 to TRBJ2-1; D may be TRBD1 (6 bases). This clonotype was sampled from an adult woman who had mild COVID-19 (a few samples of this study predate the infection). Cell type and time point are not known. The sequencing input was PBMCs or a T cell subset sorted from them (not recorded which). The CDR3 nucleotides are TGTGCCAGCAGCTTAGGGCAGGGGAAGGGAAATGAGCAGTTCTTC. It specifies CASSLGQGKGNEQFF.